The clone carrying this T cell receptor beta chain was seen only once. This CDR3 has 18 residues. Looked up from germline, CDR1 is SGHTA and CDR2 is FQGNSA. The J segment lost 2 bases and the V segment lost 9 bases, leaving 16 bases of the junction unmatched. The data derive from a study of T cell changes during pregnancy in multiple sclerosis. The data were produced by immunoSEQ multiplex PCR, yet TCRdb's version contains in-frame clones alone and is incomplete. The table records under 25,000 clones, about 90% of them present only once. This sample comprised CD8+ T cells from peripheral blood mononuclear cells, obtained after pregnancy. This TCR was sampled from a female donor with multiple sclerosis, enrolled in a pregnancy study. This chain connects TRBV7-2 to TRBJ2-1; 10 bases map to TRBD2. The CDR3 sequence is CASFAGRYSGGTYNEQFF. The CDR3 region has the DNA TGTGCCAGTTTCGCCGGGAGGTATAGCGGGGGGACCTACAATGAGCAGTTCTTC.